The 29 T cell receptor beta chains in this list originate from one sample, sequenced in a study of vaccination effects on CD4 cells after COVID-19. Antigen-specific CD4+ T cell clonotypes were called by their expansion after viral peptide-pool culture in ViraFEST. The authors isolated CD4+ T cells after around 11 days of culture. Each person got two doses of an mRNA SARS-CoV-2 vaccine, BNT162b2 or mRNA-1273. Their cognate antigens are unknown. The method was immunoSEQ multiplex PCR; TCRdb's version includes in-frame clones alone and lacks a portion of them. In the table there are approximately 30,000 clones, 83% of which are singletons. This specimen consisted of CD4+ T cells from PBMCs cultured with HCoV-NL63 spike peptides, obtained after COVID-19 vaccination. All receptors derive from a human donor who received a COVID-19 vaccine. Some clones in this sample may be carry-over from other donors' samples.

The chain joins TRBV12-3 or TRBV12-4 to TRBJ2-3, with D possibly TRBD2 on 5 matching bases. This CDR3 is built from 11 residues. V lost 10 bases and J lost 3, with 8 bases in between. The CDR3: CATGETDTQYF. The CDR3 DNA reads TGTGCCACCGGGGAGACAGATACGCAGTATTTT.

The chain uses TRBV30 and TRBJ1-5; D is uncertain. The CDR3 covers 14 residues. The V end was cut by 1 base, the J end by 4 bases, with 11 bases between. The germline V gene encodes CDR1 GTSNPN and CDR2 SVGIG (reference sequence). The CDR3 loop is CAWSERGRNQPQHF. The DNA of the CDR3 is TGTGCCTGGAGTGAAAGAGGCCGAAATCAGCCCCAGCATTTT.

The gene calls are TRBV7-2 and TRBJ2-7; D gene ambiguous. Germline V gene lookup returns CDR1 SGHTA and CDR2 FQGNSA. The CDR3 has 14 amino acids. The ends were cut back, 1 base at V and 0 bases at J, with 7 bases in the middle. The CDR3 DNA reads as TGTGCCAGCAGCTTAGAACCTGACTCCTACGAGCAGTACGTC. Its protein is CASSLEPDSYEQYV.

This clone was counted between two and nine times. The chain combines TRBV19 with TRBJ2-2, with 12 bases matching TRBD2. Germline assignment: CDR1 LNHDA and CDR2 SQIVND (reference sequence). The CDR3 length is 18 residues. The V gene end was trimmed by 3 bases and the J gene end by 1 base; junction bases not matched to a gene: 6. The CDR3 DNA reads TGTGCCAGTAGTATTGGTCTAGCGGGGGGGCGGAACACCGGGGAGCTGTTTTTT. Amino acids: CASSIGLAGGRNTGELFF.

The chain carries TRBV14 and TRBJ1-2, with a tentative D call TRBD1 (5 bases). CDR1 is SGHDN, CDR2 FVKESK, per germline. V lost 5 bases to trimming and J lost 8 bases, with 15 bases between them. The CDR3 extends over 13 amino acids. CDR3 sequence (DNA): TGTGCCAGCAGCATCCGGGGGAGTGGCGGCTACACCTTC. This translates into CASSIRGSGGYTF.

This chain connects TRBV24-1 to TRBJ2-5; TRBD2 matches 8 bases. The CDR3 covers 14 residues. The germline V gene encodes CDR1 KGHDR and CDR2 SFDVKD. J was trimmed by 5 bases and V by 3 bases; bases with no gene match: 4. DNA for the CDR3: TGTGCCACCAGTGATACGGGGGGGCGGGAGACCCAGTACTTC. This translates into CATSDTGGRETQYF.

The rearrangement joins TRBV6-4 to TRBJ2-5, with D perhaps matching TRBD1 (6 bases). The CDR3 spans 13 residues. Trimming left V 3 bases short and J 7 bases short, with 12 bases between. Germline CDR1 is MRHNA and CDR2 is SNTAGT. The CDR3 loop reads CASSDQTGGTQYF. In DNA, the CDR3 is TGTGCCAGCAGTGATCAGACAGGAGGGACCCAGTACTTC.

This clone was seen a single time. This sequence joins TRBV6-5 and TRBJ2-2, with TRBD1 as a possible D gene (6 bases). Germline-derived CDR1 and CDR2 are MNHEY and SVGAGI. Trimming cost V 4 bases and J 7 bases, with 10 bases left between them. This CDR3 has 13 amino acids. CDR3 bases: TGTGCCAGCAGTTCAGGACAGATCGGGGAGCTGTTTTTT. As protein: CASSSGQIGELFF.

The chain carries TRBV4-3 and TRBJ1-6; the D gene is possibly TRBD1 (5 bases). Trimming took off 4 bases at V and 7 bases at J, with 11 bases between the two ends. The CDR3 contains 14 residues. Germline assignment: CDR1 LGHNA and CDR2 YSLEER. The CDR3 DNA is TGCGCCAGCAGCCTCCTAGAGGGGAATTCACCCCTCCACTTT. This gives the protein CASSLLEGNSPLHF.

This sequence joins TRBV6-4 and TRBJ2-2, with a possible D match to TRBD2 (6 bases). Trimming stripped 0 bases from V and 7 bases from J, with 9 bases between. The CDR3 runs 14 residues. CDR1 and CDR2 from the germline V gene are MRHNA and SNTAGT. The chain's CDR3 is CASSDSRGGGELFF. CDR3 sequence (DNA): TGTGCCAGCAGTGACTCAAGGGGAGGCGGGGAGCTGTTTTTT.

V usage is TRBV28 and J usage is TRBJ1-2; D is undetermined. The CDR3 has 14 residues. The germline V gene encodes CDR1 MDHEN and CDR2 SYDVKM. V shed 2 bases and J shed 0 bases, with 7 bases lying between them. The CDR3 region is CASSLLRANYGYTF. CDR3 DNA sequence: TGTGCCAGCAGTTTACTCCGAGCTAACTATGGCTACACCTTC.

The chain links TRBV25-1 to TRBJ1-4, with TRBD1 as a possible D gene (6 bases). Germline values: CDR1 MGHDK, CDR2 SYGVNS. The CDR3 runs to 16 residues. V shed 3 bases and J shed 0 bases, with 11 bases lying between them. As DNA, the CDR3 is TGTGCCAGCAGTGAGGGGACACGTGCAACTAATGAAAAACTGTTTTTT. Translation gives CASSEGTRATNEKLFF.

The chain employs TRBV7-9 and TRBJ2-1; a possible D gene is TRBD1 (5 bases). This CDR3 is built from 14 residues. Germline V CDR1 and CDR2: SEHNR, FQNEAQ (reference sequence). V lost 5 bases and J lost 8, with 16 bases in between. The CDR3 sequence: CASSQGSVYDEQFF. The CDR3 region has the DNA TGTGCCAGCAGCCAGGGTTCTGTTTACGATGAGCAGTTCTTC.

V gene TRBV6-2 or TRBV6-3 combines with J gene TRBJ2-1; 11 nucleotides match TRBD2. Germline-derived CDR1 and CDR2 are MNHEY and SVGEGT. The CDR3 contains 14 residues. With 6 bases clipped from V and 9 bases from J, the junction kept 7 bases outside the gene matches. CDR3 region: CASSFSGGAGEQFF. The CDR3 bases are TGTGCCAGCAGCTTTAGCGGGGGGGCCGGTGAGCAGTTCTTC.

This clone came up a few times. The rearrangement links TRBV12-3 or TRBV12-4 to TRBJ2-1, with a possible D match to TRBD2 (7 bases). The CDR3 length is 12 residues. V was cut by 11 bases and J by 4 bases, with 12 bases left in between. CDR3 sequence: CAGGARYNEQFF. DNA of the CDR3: TGTGCCGGGGGGGCCCGGTACAATGAGCAGTTCTTC.

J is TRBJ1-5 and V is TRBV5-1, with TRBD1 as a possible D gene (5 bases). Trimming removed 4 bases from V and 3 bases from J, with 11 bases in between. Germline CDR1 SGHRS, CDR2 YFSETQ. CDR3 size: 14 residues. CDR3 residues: CASSRDGANQPQHF. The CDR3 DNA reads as TGCGCCAGCAGCCGGGACGGAGCCAATCAGCCCCAGCATTTT.

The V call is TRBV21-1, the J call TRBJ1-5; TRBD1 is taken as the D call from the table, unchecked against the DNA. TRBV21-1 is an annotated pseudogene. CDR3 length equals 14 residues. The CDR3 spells CASIQGGYNQPQHF. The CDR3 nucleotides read TGTGCCAGTATCCAGGGGGGCTACAATCAGCCCCAGCATTTT.

The CDR3 sequence is CASSFNRREGHQPQHF. The CDR3 DNA reads TGCGCCAGCAGTTTTAACAGGCGAGAGGGCCATCAGCCCCAGCATTTT. V usage is TRBV23-1 and J usage is TRBJ1-5; maybe TRBD1 (5 bases). TRBV23-1 is annotated as an ORF whose role is uncertain. The germline V and J ends were trimmed by 5 bases and 5 bases, with 19 bases remaining between them. The length of the CDR3 is 16 residues.

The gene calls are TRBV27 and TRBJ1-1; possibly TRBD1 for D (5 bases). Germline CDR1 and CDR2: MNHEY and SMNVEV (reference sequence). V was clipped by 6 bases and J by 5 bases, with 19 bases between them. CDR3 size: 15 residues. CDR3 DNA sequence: TGTGCCAGCAGCCCCCCACCGGGGCTAAGGACTGAAGCTTTCTTT. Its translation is CASSPPPGLRTEAFF.

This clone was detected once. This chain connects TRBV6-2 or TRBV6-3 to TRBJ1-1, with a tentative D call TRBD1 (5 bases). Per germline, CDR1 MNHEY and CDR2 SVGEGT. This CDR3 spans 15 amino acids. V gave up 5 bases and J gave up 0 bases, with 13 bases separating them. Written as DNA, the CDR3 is TGTGCCAGCAGTCCAATTTTACAGGTGAACACTGAAGCTTTCTTT. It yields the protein CASSPILQVNTEAFF.

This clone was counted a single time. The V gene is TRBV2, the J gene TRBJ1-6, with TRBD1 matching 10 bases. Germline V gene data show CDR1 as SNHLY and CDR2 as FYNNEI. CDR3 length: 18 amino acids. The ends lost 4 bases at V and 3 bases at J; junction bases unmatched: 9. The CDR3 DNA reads TGTGCCAGCAGTGTCCCGGGACAGGGGTCCCGCTATAATTCACCCCTCCACTTT. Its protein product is CASSVPGQGSRYNSPLHF.

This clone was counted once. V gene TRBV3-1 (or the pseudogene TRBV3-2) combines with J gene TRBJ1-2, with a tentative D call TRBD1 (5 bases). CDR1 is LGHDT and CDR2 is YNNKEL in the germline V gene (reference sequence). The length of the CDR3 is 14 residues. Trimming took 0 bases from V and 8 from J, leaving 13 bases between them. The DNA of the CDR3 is TGTGCCAGCAGCCAAGATATGGGGGTCCGGGGCTACACCTTC. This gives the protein CASSQDMGVRGYTF.

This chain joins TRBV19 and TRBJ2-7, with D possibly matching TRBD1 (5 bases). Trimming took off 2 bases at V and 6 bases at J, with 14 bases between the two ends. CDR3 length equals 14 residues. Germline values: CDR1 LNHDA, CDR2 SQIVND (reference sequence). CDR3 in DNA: TGTGCCAGTAGTATAAGTTTAGGGGCGTCCGAGCAGTACGTC. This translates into CASSISLGASEQYV.

The CDR3 DNA sequence: TGTGCCAGCCCGTCGGATCTCCTGGGACTAGCACCTCTAGGCGATGAGCAGTTCTTC. Its translation is CASPSDLLGLAPLGDEQFF. The chain is built from TRBV5-8 and TRBJ2-1; 9 nucleotides match TRBD2. There are 19 residues in the CDR3. Germline V CDR1 and CDR2: SGHTS, YDEGEE. With V trimmed by 7 bases and J by 8 bases, 25 bases remained unmatched.

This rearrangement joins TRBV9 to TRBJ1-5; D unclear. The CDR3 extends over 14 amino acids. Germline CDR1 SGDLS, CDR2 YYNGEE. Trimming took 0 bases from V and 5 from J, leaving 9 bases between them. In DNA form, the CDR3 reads TGTGCCAGCAGCGTAGGGGTAGGGCATCAGCCCCAGCATTTT. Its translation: CASSVGVGHQPQHF.

CDR3 in amino acids: CASERVGLGGSNTGELFF. In nucleotides, the CDR3 is TGTGCCAGCGAGAGGGTCGGTTTAGGGGGATCAAACACCGGGGAGCTGTTTTTT. The chain recombines TRBV2 with TRBJ2-2, with D maybe TRBD1 (6 bases). This CDR3 is 18 amino acids long. CDR1 and CDR2 from the germline V gene are SNHLY and FYNNEI. With 8 bases removed from V and 2 bases from J, the gap between germline ends came to 24 bases.

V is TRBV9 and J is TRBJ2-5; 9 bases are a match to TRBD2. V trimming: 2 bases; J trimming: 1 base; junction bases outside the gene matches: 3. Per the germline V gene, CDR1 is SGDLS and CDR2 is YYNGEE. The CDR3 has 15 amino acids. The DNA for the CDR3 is TGTGCCAGCAGCGTGCGACTAGCGGCCCAAGAGACCCAGTACTTC. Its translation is CASSVRLAAQETQYF.

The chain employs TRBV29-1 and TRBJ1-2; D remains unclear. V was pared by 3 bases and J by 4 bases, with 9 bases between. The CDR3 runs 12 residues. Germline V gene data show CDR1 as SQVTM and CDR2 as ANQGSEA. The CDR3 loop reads CSVDNSPYGYTF. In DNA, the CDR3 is TGCAGCGTTGATAACAGCCCCTATGGCTACACCTTC.

CDR3: CASSALNRADTQYF. CDR3 in DNA: TGTGCCAGTAGTGCCCTCAACAGGGCAGATACGCAGTATTTT. The chain has TRBV19 and TRBJ2-3; weak D call: TRBD1 (6 bases). Between the trimmed V and J ends, which lost 5 bases and 4 bases, there was a span of 13 bases. There are 14 residues in the CDR3. CDR1 is LNHDA and CDR2 is SQIVND in the germline V gene (reference sequence).